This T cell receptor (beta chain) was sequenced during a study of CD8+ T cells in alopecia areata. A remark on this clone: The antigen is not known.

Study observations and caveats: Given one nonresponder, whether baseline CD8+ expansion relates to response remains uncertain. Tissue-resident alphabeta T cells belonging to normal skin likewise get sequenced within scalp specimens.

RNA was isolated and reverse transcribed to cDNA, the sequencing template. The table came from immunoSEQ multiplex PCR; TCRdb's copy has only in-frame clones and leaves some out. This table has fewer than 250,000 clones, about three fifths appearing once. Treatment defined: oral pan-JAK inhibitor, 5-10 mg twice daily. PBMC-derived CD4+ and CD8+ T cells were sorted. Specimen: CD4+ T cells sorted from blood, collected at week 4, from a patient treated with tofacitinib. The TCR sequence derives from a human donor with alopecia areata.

CDR3 residues: CASSLTGTSTDTQYF. CDR3 sequence (DNA): TGTGCCAGCAGCTTAACCGGGACTAGTACAGATACGCAGTATTTT. The chain couples TRBV7-8 to TRBJ2-3, with TRBD2 identical over 8 bases. With V trimmed by 2 bases and J by 3 bases, 4 bases remained unmatched. CDR1 SGHVS and CDR2 FQNEAQ come from the germline V gene. The CDR3 totals 15 residues. The variable domain in full, with the rest retrieved from reference TRBV7-8 and TRBJ2-3, is GAGVSQSPRYKVAKRGQDVALRCDPISGHVSLFWYQQALGQGPEFLTYFQNEAQLDKSGLPSDRFFAERPEGSVSTLKIQRTQQEDSAVYLCASSLTGTSTDTQYFGPGTRLTVL.